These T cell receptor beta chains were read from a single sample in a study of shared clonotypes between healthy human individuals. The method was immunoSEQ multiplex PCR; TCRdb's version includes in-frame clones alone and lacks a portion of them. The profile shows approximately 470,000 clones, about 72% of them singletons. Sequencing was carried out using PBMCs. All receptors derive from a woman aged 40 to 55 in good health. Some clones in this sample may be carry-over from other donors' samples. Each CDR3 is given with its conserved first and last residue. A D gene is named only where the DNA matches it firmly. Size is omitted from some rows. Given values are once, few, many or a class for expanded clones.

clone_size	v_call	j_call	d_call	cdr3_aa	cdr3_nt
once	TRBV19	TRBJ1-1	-	CASSFDLRAEAFF	TGTGCCAGTAGTTTTGACCTTAGGGCTGAAGCTTTCTTT
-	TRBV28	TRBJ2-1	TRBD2	CASSLGGSGSFNQQFF	TGTGCCAGCAGTTTAGGGGGTAGCGGGAGTTTTAATCAGCAGTTCTTC
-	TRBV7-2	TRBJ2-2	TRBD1	CASRGQGNTGELFF	TGTGCCAGCAGGGGACAGGGGAACACCGGGGAGCTGTTTTTT
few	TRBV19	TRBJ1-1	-	CASSIDPRVNTEAFF	TGTGCCAGTAGTATAGATCCTAGGGTGAACACTGAAGCTTTCTTT
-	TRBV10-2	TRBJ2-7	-	CASSDQRRTYEQYF	TGCGCCAGCAGTGACCAGCGGAGAACCTACGAGCAGTACTTC
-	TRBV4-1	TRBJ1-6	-	CASSQVLRDNSPLHF	TGCGCCAGCAGCCAAGTTCTCAGGGATAATTCACCCCTCCACTTT
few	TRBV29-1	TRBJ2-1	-	CSVDGLKNNEQFF	TGCAGCGTTGACGGGTTAAAAAACAATGAGCAGTTCTTC
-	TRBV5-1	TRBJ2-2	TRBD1	CASRGQGGTGELFF	TGCGCCAGCAGAGGACAGGGCGGGACCGGGGAGCTGTTTTTT
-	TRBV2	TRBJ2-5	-	CASSEALSGETQYF	TGTGCCAGCAGTGAAGCGCTTTCGGGGGAGACCCAGTACTTC
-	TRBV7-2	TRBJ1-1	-	CASSPPGMGTEAFF	TGTGCCAGCAGCCCTCCGGGCATGGGCACTGAAGCTTTCTTT
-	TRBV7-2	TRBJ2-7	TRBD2	CASSLARTSGGSYEQYF	TGTGCCAGCAGCTTAGCAAGGACTAGCGGGGGGAGCTACGAGCAGTACTTC
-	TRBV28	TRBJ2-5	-	CDSSFQGRQETQYF	TGTGACAGCAGTTTCCAGGGTCGTCAAGAGACCCAGTACTTC
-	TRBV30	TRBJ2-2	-	CAWSKGLPGELFF	TGTGCCTGGAGCAAGGGACTCCCCGGGGAGCTGTTTTTT
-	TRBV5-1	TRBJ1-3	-	CASSLDAGSGNTIYF	TGCGCCAGCAGCTTGGACGCAGGGAGTGGAAACACCATATATTTT
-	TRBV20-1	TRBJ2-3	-	CSDTDTQYF	TGCAGCGACACAGATACGCAGTATTTT
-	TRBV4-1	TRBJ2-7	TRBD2	CASSSPRAGGGSSYEQYF	TGCGCCAGCAGCTCCCCCAGAGCCGGGGGGGGTTCCTCCTACGAGCAGTACTTC
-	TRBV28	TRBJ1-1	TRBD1	CASSLFGGQGLNTEAFF	TGTGCCAGCAGTTTATTTGGAGGACAGGGGTTAAACACTGAAGCTTTCTTT
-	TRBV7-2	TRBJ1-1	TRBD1	CASSLGGAGGLAFF	TGTGCCAGCAGCTTAGGGGGGGCAGGGGGCCTGGCTTTCTTT
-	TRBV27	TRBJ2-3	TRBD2	CASSFNTMRWREGRESGDTQYF	TGTGCCAGCAGTTTCAACACGATGAGGTGGCGGGAGGGCCGGGAGAGCGGAGATACGCAGTATTTT
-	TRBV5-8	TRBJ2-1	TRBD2	CASSTGTSGRLNYNEQFF	TGTGCCAGCAGCACTGGGACTAGCGGGAGACTCAACTACAATGAGCAGTTCTTC
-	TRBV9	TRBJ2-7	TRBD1	CASSVATGAYEQYF	TGTGCCAGCAGCGTAGCGACAGGGGCCTACGAGCAGTACTTC
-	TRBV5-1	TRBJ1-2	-	CASSAPSGAEGYTF	TGCGCCAGCAGCGCCCCGTCGGGGGCGGAGGGCTACACCTTC
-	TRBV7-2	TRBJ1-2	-	CASSLARGGYTF	TGTGCCAGCAGCTTAGCGCGTGGGGGCTACACCTTC
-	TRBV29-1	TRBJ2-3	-	CSASPDTQYF	TGCAGCGCATCCCCAGATACGCAGTATTTT
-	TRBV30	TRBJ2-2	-	CAWRWMGTGELFF	TGTGCCTGGAGGTGGATGGGGACCGGGGAGCTGTTTTTT
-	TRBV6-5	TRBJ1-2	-	CASSYHVLSDGYTF	TGTGCCAGCAGTTATCATGTTTTATCAGATGGCTACACCTTC
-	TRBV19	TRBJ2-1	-	CASSSTGTRHEQFF	TGTGCCAGTAGTTCTACCGGGACAAGGCATGAGCAGTTCTTC
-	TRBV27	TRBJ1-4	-	CASSLTGTWPEKLFF	TGTGCCAGCAGTTTAACCGGGACATGGCCTGAAAAACTGTTTTTT
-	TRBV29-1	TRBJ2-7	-	CSATDAYEQYF	TGCAGCGCTACGGATGCCTACGAGCAGTACTTC